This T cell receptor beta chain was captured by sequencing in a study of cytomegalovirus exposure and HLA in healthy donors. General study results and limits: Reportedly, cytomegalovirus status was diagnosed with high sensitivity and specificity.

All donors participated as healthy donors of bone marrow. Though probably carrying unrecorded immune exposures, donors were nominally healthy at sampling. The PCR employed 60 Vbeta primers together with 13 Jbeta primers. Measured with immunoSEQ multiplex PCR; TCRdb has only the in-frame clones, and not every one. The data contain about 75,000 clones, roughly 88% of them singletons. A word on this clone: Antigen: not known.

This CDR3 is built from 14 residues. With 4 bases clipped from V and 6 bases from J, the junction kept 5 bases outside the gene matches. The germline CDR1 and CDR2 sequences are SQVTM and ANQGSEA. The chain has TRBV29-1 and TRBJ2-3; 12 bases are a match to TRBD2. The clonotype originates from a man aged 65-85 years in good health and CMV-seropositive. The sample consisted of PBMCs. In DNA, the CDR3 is TGCAGCGTTGGCCTAGCGGGAGGGAGGGATACGCAGTATTTT. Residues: CSVGLAGGRDTQYF.